This entry is about one TCR beta chain. Its antigen is not identified. Researchers built TCR beta libraries using quantitative 5'-RACE with molecular barcodes. A single record per CDR3 protein comes from TCRdb applying MiXCR to the 5' RACE reads. The sample has fewer than 400,000 distinct CDR3 sequences, approximately 14% seen once. This specimen belongs to a study of CD8 T cells in ankylosing spondylitis. General observations from the study: Disease-associated clonotypes exhibited CD8+ identity and were relatively infrequent in peripheral blood.

The CDR3 is made up of 16 amino acids. The germline V gene encodes CDR1 SQVTM and CDR2 ANQGSEA. The V and J ends lost 6 bases and 0 bases respectively, with 15 bases between them. This sequence originates from a male donor with ankylosing spondylitis or in good health (not recorded which). The chain joins TRBV29-1 to TRBJ2-6; D is undetermined. Specimen: blood, either unsorted or a sorted T cell fraction (not recorded which). CDR3 amino acids: CSVLPAHLSGANVLTF. CDR3 coding DNA: TGCAGCGTCCTTCCGGCACATCTCTCTGGGGCCAACGTCCTGACTTTC.